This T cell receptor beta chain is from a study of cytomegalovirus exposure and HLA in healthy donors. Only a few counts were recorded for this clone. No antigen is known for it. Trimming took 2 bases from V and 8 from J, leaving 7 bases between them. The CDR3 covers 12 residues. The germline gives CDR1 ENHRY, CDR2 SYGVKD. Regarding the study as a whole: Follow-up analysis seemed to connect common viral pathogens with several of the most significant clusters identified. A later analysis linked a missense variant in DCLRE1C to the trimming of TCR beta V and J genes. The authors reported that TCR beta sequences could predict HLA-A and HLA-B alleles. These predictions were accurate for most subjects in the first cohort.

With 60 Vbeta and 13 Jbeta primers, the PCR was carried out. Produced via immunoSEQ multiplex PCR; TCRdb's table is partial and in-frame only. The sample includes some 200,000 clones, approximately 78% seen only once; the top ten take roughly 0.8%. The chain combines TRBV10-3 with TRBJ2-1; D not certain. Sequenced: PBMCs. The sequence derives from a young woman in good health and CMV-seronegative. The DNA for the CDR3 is TGTGCCATCAGTGAGGATGGGCATGAGCAGTTCTTC. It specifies CAISEDGHEQFF.